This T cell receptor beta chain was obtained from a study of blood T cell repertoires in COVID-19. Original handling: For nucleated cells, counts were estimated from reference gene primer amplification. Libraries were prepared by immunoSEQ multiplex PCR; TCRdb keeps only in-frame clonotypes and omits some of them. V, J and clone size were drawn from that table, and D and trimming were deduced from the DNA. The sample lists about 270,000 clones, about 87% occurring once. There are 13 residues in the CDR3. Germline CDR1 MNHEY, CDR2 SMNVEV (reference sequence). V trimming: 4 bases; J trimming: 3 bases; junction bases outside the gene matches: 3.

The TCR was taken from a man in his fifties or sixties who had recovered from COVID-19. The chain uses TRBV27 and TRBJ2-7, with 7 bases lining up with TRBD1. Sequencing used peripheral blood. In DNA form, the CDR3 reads TGTGCCAGCAGTTGGGACAGAAGCTACGAGCAGTACTTC. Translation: CASSWDRSYEQYF.